The rows below give T cell receptor beta chains drawn from one sample of a study of neurological immune-mediated disorders. TCRdb redid the calling of the 5' RACE reads with MiXCR, one entry per CDR3 protein. The data contain approximately 44,000 distinct CDR3 sequences, around 15% of them singletons. Sequenced input: CD4+ T cells from blood. Source of these receptors: a woman aged 60-70 years with HTLV-1-associated myelopathy (HAM/TSP). CDR3s include the opening cysteine and the closing phenylalanine or tryptophan. The order of the fields is V gene, D gene, J gene, clone size, CDR3 length, CDR3 protein, CDR3 DNA. A D gene is named only where the DNA matches it firmly. Part of the rows lack a size; the others show once, few, many or a class for expanded clones.

>TRBV20-1|-|TRBJ2-3|many|14
CSAPSGPGGDTQYF
TGCAGTGCTCCCTCCGGACCAGGCGGGGATACGCAGTATTTT
>TRBV6-6|-|TRBJ1-2|many|15
CASSYGRGANYGYTF
TGTGCCAGCAGTTACGGTCGGGGTGCTAACTATGGCTACACCTTC
>TRBV20-1|-|TRBJ1-2|many|14
CSASHKQGPGGHTF
TGCAGTGCTAGTCATAAACAGGGTCCCGGGGGCCACACCTTC
>TRBV12-3/TRBV12-4|-|TRBJ1-1|many|13
CASNRQVNTEAFF
TGTGCCAGCAACAGACAGGTGAACACTGAAGCTTTCTTT
>TRBV30|TRBD2|TRBJ2-7|many|16
CAWRGLAGGGPYEQYF
TGTGCCTGGAGGGGACTAGCGGGGGGCGGACCCTACGAGCAGTACTTC
>TRBV5-1|-|TRBJ2-3|many|14
CASRPAPSTDTQYF
TGCGCCAGCAGGCCGGCCCCTAGCACAGATACGCAGTATTTT
>TRBV6-5|TRBD1|TRBJ1-5|many|17
CASSYRFGTGGNQPQHF
TGTGCCAGCAGTTACCGATTTGGGACAGGGGGCAATCAGCCCCAGCATTTT
>TRBV20-1|-|TRBJ2-5|-|13
CSARDPSRETQYF
TGCAGTGCTAGAGACCCTAGTAGGGAGACCCAGTACTTC
>TRBV6-5|-|TRBJ1-2|many|12
CASGEVNYGYTF
TGTGCCAGCGGGGAAGTTAACTATGGCTACACCTTC
>TRBV20-1|TRBD2|TRBJ2-7|many|14
CSAFRSGVSYEQYF
TGCAGTGCGTTTCGTAGCGGGGTCTCCTACGAGCAGTACTTC
>TRBV2|TRBD1|TRBJ1-1|many|15
CASRVRDSLNTEAFF
TGTGCCAGCAGGGTGCGGGACAGCCTGAACACTGAAGCTTTCTTT
>TRBV10-3|-|TRBJ1-1|-|13
CATSGNLNTEAFF
TGTGCCACCTCAGGGAATTTGAACACTGAAGCTTTCTTT
>TRBV3-1|TRBD2|TRBJ2-5|-|18
CASSRYSLAGSYQETQYF
TGTGCCAGCAGCCGGTACTCACTAGCGGGGTCCTACCAAGAGACCCAGTACTTC
>TRBV20-1|-|TRBJ1-3|many|15
CSARDRSRAGNTIYF
TGCAGTGCTAGAGATCGGAGCAGGGCAGGAAACACCATATATTTT
>TRBV20-1|TRBD2|TRBJ2-7|-|15
CSATVAGGHTYEQYF
TGCAGTGCTACAGTGGCGGGGGGCCATACCTACGAGCAGTACTTC
>TRBV6-6|TRBD1|TRBJ1-2|many|15
CASSVPGQGTYGYTF
TGTGCCAGCAGTGTACCGGGACAGGGGACCTATGGCTACACCTTC
>TRBV6-5|TRBD1|TRBJ1-1|many|14
CASSSWGQATEAFF
TGTGCCAGCAGTAGCTGGGGACAGGCCACTGAAGCTTTCTTT
>TRBV24-1|-|TRBJ2-4|many|15
CATSDSGDVPNIQYF
TGTGCCACCAGTGATTCGGGGGACGTACCAAACATTCAGTACTTC
>TRBV18|-|TRBJ2-2|many|14
CASSPAVSTGELFF
TGTGCCAGCTCACCAGCGGTTAGCACCGGGGAGCTGTTTTTT
>TRBV20-1|TRBD2|TRBJ2-3|medium-sized|14
CSGLPSGGTDTQYF
TGCAGTGGGTTACCTAGCGGGGGCACAGATACGCAGTATTTT
>TRBV3-1|-|TRBJ2-5|many|16
CASSQLSGLEGGTQYF
TGTGCCAGCAGCCAACTCTCTGGACTAGAAGGGGGGACCCAGTACTTC
>TRBV5-1|-|TRBJ1-6|many|15
CASSLTSSYNSPLHF
TGCGCCAGCAGCTTGACCAGCTCCTATAATTCACCCCTCCACTTT
>TRBV7-9|-|TRBJ2-1|many|14
CASSLVAGVSEQFF
TGTGCCAGCAGCTTAGTCGCAGGGGTGAGTGAGCAGTTCTTC
>TRBV25-1|-|TRBJ1-2|many|13
CASRGKGGYGYTF
TGTGCCAGCAGGGGGAAGGGCGGCTATGGCTACACCTTC
>TRBV7-9|-|TRBJ1-1|few|14
CASSLTDSNTEAFF
TGTGCCAGCAGCTTGACCGATTCTAACACTGAAGCTTTCTTT
>TRBV5-5|-|TRBJ2-7|many|14
CASSFRTDSYEQYF
TGTGCCAGCAGCTTTCGGACAGATTCCTACGAGCAGTACTTC
>TRBV6-2/TRBV6-3|-|TRBJ2-4|many|13
CASTRGPEGIQYF
TGTGCCAGCACCCGGGGCCCGGAGGGCATTCAGTACTTC
>TRBV6-6|-|TRBJ1-5|-|14
CASSWTWGYHPQHF
TGTGCCAGCAGTTGGACATGGGGCTATCATCCCCAGCATTTT
>TRBV20-1|-|TRBJ2-3|many|15
CSAPPRSRGADTQYF
TGCAGTGCCCCCCCTCGGTCAAGGGGTGCAGATACGCAGTATTTT
>TRBV5-1|-|TRBJ1-3|many|14
CASSLTTSGNTIYF
TGCGCCAGCAGCCTAACCACCTCTGGAAACACCATATATTTT
>TRBV29-1|TRBD1|TRBJ1-1|many|14
CSVGQGAFNTEAFF
TGCAGCGTTGGACAGGGGGCGTTTAACACTGAAGCTTTCTTT
>TRBV6-1|TRBD1|TRBJ1-6|many|16
CASSHVSGTGVSPLHF
TGTGCCAGCAGTCACGTCTCCGGGACAGGGGTTTCACCCCTCCACTTT
>TRBV12-3/TRBV12-4|TRBD1|TRBJ1-2|many|14
CASRSQGGVWGYTF
TGTGCCAGCAGGTCCCAGGGGGGGGTGTGGGGCTACACCTTC
>TRBV15|-|TRBJ1-4|many|14
CATSSRLASEKLFF
TGTGCCACCAGCAGTAGACTGGCGAGTGAAAAACTGTTTTTT
>TRBV20-1|-|TRBJ2-1|many|16
CSAPNFGASSYNEQFF
TGCAGTGCCCCTAATTTTGGGGCAAGCTCCTACAATGAGCAGTTCTTC
>TRBV20-1|-|TRBJ1-2|many|12
CSASPVNYGYTF
TGCAGTGCTAGTCCGGTTAACTATGGCTACACCTTC
>TRBV6-4|-|TRBJ1-5|-|13
CASSADRYQTKHF
TGTGCCAGCAGCGCGGACAGATATCAGACCAAGCATTTT
>TRBV5-1|-|TRBJ1-6|many|16
CASSLLLSSYNSPLHF
TGCGCCAGCAGCTTACTTCTTAGCTCCTATAATTCACCCCTCCACTTT
>TRBV7-6|-|TRBJ1-1|many|13
CASSLLGATEAFF
TGTGCCAGCAGCCTTCTCGGGGCCACTGAAGCTTTCTTT
>TRBV20-1|TRBD1|TRBJ2-1|medium-sized|15
CSAGPGTGWANEQFF
TGCAGTGCTGGACCCGGGACAGGGTGGGCGAATGAGCAGTTCTTC
>TRBV20-1|-|TRBJ2-1|many|15
CSARPAGPTYNEQFF
TGCAGTGCTAGACCGGCGGGGCCGACCTACAATGAGCAGTTCTTC
>TRBV20-1|TRBD1|TRBJ1-5|many|16
CSARDPGGDPNQPQHF
TGCAGTGCTAGAGATCCAGGGGGGGACCCCAATCAGCCCCAGCATTTT
>TRBV20-1|-|TRBJ1-2|-|14
CSSRAPGNSYGYTF
TGCAGCTCTAGGGCTCCAGGGAATTCCTATGGCTACACCTTC
>TRBV21-1|-|TRBJ2-5|many|12
CASKQGEETQYF
TGTGCCAGCAAGCAGGGAGAAGAGACCCAGTACTTC
>TRBV20-1|TRBD2|TRBJ2-1|-|15
CSARDGRGVYNEQFF
TGCAGTGCTAGAGATGGACGGGGGGTATACAATGAGCAGTTCTTC
>TRBV6-5|-|TRBJ1-6|many|17
CASSLSDAYSYNSPLHF
TGTGCCAGCAGTTTATCGGACGCATACTCCTATAATTCACCCCTCCACTTT
>TRBV29-1|-|TRBJ1-2|many|13
CSAIMGDNYGYTF
TGCAGCGCGATAATGGGGGACAACTATGGCTACACCTTC
>TRBV6-1|TRBD2|TRBJ2-6|few|18
CASSESRPGGSGANVLTF
TGTGCCAGCAGTGAATCAAGACCGGGGGGATCTGGGGCCAACGTCCTGACTTTC
>TRBV11-3|-|TRBJ2-3|many|14
CASSLGGAADTQYF
TGTGCCAGCAGCTTAGGGGGGGCCGCAGATACGCAGTATTTT
>TRBV10-3|-|TRBJ2-2|medium-sized|14
CAIGERANTGELFF
TGTGCCATCGGGGAACGGGCCAACACCGGGGAGCTGTTTTTT
>TRBV11-2|-|TRBJ2-3|-|15
CASSLRFTTTDTQYF
TGTGCCAGCAGCTTGAGGTTCACCACTACAGATACGCAGTATTTT
>TRBV4-1|-|TRBJ2-1|-|14
CASSQPRRANEQFF
TGCGCCAGCAGCCAACCCCGCCGGGCCAATGAGCAGTTCTTC
>TRBV5-1|-|TRBJ1-1|-|16
CAISWLLDSINTEAFF
TGCGCCATCAGCTGGCTATTGGACAGCATTAACACTGAAGCTTTCTTT
>TRBV6-5|-|TRBJ2-2|many|16
CASSWQGEGYTGELFF
TGTGCCAGCAGTTGGCAGGGGGAGGGTTACACCGGGGAGCTGTTTTTT
>TRBV2|-|TRBJ1-1|many|14
CASSGIGGDTEAFF
TGTGCCAGCAGTGGAATAGGTGGGGACACTGAAGCTTTCTTT
>TRBV6-5|-|TRBJ2-3|many|15
CASSPRGLHTDTQYF
TGTGCCAGCAGTCCTAGGGGACTCCACACAGATACGCAGTATTTT
>TRBV20-1|-|TRBJ2-1|many|16
CSAPVGVGGAYNEQFF
TGCAGTGCCCCCGTCGGCGTGGGGGGCGCCTACAATGAGCAGTTCTTC
>TRBV27|-|TRBJ1-5|many|13
CASSSTFRQPQHF
TGTGCCAGCAGTTCCACATTCAGGCAGCCCCAGCATTTT
>TRBV5-1|TRBD1|TRBJ2-3|medium-sized|16
CASSLSQGTPTDTQYF
TGCGCCAGCAGCTTATCACAGGGGACACCAACAGATACGCAGTATTTT
>TRBV28|TRBD2|TRBJ2-7|-|15
CASIPLAGGWYEQYF
TGTGCCAGCATCCCGCTAGCGGGAGGGTGGTACGAGCAGTACTTC